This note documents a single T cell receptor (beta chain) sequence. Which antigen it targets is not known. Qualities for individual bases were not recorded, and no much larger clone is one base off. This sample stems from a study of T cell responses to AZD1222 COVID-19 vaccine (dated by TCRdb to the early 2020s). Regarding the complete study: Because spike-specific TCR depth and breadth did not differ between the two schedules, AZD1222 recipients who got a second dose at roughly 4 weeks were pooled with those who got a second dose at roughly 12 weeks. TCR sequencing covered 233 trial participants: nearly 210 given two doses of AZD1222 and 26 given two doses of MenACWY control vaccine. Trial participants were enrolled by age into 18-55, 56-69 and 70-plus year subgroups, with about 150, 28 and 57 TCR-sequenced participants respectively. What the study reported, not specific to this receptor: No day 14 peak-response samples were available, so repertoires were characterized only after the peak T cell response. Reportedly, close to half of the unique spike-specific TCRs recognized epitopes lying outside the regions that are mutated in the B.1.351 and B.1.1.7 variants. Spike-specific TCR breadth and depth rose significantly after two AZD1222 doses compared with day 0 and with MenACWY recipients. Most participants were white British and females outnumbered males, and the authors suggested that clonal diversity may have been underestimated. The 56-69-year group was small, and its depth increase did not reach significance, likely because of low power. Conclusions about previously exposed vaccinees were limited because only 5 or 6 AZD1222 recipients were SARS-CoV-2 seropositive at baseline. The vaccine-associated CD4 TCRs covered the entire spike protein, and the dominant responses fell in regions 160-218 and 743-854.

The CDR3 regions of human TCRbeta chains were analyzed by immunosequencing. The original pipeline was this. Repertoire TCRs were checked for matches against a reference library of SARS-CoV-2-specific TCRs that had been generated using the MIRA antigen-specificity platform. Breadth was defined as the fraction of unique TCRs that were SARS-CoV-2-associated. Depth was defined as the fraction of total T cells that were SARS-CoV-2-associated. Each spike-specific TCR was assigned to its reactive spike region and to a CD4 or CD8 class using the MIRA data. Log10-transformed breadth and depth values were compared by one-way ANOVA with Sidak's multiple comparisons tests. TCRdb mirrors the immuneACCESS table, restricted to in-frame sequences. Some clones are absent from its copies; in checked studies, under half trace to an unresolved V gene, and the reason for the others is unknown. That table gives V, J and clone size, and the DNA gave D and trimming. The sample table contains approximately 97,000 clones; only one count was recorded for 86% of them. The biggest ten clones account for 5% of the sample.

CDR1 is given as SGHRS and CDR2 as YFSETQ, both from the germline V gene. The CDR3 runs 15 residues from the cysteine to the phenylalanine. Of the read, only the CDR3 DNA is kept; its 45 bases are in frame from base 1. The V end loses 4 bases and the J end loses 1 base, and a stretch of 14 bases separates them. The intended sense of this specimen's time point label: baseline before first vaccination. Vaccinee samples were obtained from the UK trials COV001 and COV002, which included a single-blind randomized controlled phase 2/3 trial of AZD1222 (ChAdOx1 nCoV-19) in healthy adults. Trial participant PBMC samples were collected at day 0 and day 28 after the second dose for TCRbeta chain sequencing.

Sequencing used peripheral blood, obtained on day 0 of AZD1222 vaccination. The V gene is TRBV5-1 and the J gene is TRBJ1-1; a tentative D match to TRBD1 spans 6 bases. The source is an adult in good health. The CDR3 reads CASSDRDNPNTEAFF. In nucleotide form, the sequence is TGCGCCAGCAGCGACCGGGACAATCCGAACACTGAAGCTTTCTTT.